This T cell receptor (beta chain) was documented in a study of OX40 agonist ivuxolimab in advanced cancers. The overall study: Earlier anti-PD-1, anti-PD-L1 or anti-CTLA-4 therapy was permitted; roughly 42% had received some. Findings and caveats of the study: Specificity for antigen went undetermined in the expanded peripheral T cells.

Comments on this clone: Its antigen is unidentified.

The repertoire was sequenced with immunoSEQ multiplex PCR; TCRdb's copy has only in-frame clones and lacks some. The data contain 70,000 or so clones, roughly 90% of them singletons. The CDR3 contains 15 residues. Germline V gives CDR1 MNHEY, CDR2 SMNVEV (reference sequence). Trimming took 0 bases from V and 7 from J; bases not matched to a gene: 8. With baseline, cycle 4 day 1, and cycle 7 day 1 as timepoints, blood was sampled. This sequence originates from an adult with an advanced solid tumor such as melanoma, head and neck, liver or kidney cancer. Sequencing was performed on CD4+ or CD8+ T cells sorted from blood, taken in a trial of the OX40 agonist ivuxolimab. V and J are TRBV27 and TRBJ2-7; 8 positions match TRBD1. CDR3 sequence (DNA): TGTGCCAGCAGTTTATCTACCGGACAGGGAAGGGAGCAGTACTTC. This codes for CASSLSTGQGREQYF.